This T cell receptor (beta chain) was identified during a study of long-term antiretroviral therapy in people with HIV. Turning to the study itself: The earliest specimens came about a decade ahead of the 2015 immediate-ART recommendation.

Trimming left V 3 bases short and J 0 bases short, with 15 bases between. The CDR3 contains 17 residues. Germline V gene sequence: CDR1 MNHEY, CDR2 SMNVEV (reference sequence). This clone was observed a single time. What it binds is unknown. Survey-level resolution applied to immunoSEQ assay v3.0. Method: immunoSEQ multiplex PCR; TCRdb's copy keeps in-frame clones and lacks some. This table holds 20,000 to 25,000 clones, just over 85% found once. General study points: Narrower CDR3 length ranges marked HIV repertoires relative to controls.

The starting material was unsorted PBMCs, obtained 1.3 years after starting antiretroviral therapy. This clonotype originated in a man aged 60 to 69 with HIV. The rearrangement uses TRBV27 and TRBJ1-5; D gene unclear. DNA of the CDR3: TGTGCCAGCAGTTTTTACCCTCCCTCGTATAGCAATCAGCCCCAGCATTTT. Its protein product is CASSFYPPSYSNQPQHF.